This TCR beta chain was obtained from a study of Graves' ophthalmopathy and Graves' hyperthyroidism (dated by TCRdb to 2017 to 2018). Background for the entire study: Stable hyperthyroidism was defined as no progression to ophthalmopathy within 18 months of follow-up. TCR beta repertoire signatures were used to distinguish Graves' ophthalmopathy from Graves' hyperthyroidism and to predict progression to ophthalmopathy. In total, 120 to 150 blood samples were TCR-sequenced: some 40 ophthalmopathy, under 85 hyperthyroidism and roughly 17 hyperthyroidism-to-ophthalmopathy patients. To explore V-J signatures that separate ophthalmopathy from hyperthyroidism, a discovery set of about a hundred patients was enrolled, consisting of 43 with ophthalmopathy and under 65 with stable hyperthyroidism. For independent validation, a separate cohort was made up of 18 hyperthyroidism patients plus 17 patients who later progressed from hyperthyroidism to ophthalmopathy. T-cell repertoires of thyroid tissue and blood were compared in more than 5 hyperthyroidism patients. Once sampling was done, hyperthyroidism patients were given methimazole at a starting dose of 30 mg daily, while ophthalmopathy patients were given high-dose intravenous methylprednisolone. Broader findings and caveats from the paper: Among expanded thyroid clonotypes with frequency above 0.001, most also showed up in blood, which suggests that blood repertoires may reflect the thyroid immune response. In cross-validation, the 13-signature model distinguished ophthalmopathy from stable hyperthyroidism with just over 85% sensitivity and approximately 81% specificity, while in the test set the corresponding values were about 80% and 75%. In validation, the model predicted ophthalmopathy progression with 70.59% sensitivity and 72.22% specificity; eleven to twelve predicted patients were CT-confirmed with GO in a median of approximately six months. No statistical method was used to set the sample size in advance, and the investigators knew which group each participant was assigned to.

V lost 2 bases and J lost 2 bases; the stretch between them is 7 bases long. Looking up the germline V gene yields CDR1 SGHDN and CDR2 FVKESK. The CDR3 contains 13 residues, cysteine and phenylalanine counted. CDR3 DNA only is kept here, 39 bases in frame from base 1. For repertoire sequencing, the TCR beta CDR3 regions were amplified from RNA transcripts. HTBI primers and the Qiagen OneStep RT-PCR kit were used in a first-round RT-PCR, which was followed by a second-round multiplex PCR, size selection and purification. Libraries were sequenced on an Illumina HiSeq2000 using paired-end 100 bp reads. The authors processed their data as follows. SOAPnuke was used to process the reads, throwing out any read that had adapters, had uncalled bases, had a mean Phred below 15, or lacked an exact constant-primer or identifier match. COPE v1.2.5 was used to merge the high-quality paired reads. Unique nucleotide sequences were defined as clonotypes and aligned to IMGT TRB V, D and J references using MiTCR v1.1. The analysis was limited to V-J combinations with a frequency above 0.0001, which together covered 98% to 99.2% of repertoires. For each V-J combination, a TCR clonal expansion and chaos score was defined as F50 clonal expansion divided by the chaos observed in the TCRdist matrix. Welch's t-statistics and random forest were used to reduce features to 13 V-J combinations, which were fed into a naive Bayes classifier. Thyroid-blood repertoire similarity was quantified with the Morisita-Horn index. TCRdb reprocessed the public reads (quality trimming at Q25 with fastp, clone calling with MiXCR) and kept in-frame beta chains. Rows are combined by CDR3 protein, so each entry shows the most common genes and DNA. The V and J calls and clone size come from TCRdb's table, not from the authors' own analysis. A total of around 1.1 million distinct CDR3 sequences appear in this sample, about 36% of them only once. 11% of the sample lies in the top ten.

Hyperthyroidism patients were newly diagnosed, were aged 18 to 65 years, and had a disease duration under 2 months. Patients were excluded if they had other autoimmune diseases, uncontrolled infections, pregnancy or lactation. Diagnosis relied on clinical symptoms, serum thyroxine, TRAb, thyroid ultrasound and orbital computed tomography. Total RNA was extracted with Trizol reagent and quality-checked on an Agilent 2100 Bioanalyzer. This clonotype was seen ten or more times. Its antigen is still unknown. No quality values exist for individual bases; no much larger clone is one base distant. The rearranged segments are TRBV14 and TRBJ2-7, with the D gene uncertain. The sequenced sample consisted of peripheral blood or thyroid tissue (not recorded which). This receptor was obtained from an adult man with Graves' hyperthyroidism. The nucleotide sequence reads as follows: TGTGCCAGCAGCCAACGGCTAGCCTACGAGCAGTACTTC. It specifies CASSQRLAYEQYF.